The entry below gives a single T cell receptor (beta chain) sequence along with its context. Its antigen remains unknown. The data originate from a study of shared clonotypes between healthy human individuals. The CDR3 loop spans 15 amino acids. Germline CDR1 LGHNA, CDR2 YSLEER. V was pared by 0 bases and J by 4 bases, with 13 bases between. The run depth of the assay was deep. Replicate sorted-subset PCRs were loaded with about 0.2 ug DNA, approximately 31,000 T cell genomes. Sequencing used immunoSEQ multiplex PCR; TCRdb keeps in-frame clones, though not all of them. The table records under 1,100,000 clones, about 74% of them present only once. Study observations and caveats: In several donors, around 5.5% of naive CD4 clonotypes appeared in common. Only blood was sampled, and tissue TCR repertoires likely differ from blood ones.

The clonotype was recovered from a man between 18 and 35 years old in good health. The sample was memory CD4+ T cells sorted from blood. Subset defined: CD45RA-negative fraction. The chain recombines TRBV4-3 with TRBJ2-7; D perhaps matches TRBD1 (6 bases). The DNA of the CDR3 is TGCGCCAGCAGCCAAGACAGGGGCGTCTTTTACGAGCAGTACTTC. Its translation is CASSQDRGVFYEQYF.